The sequence of this T cell receptor (beta chain) was determined in a study of T cells after posttransplantation cyclophosphamide. General observations from the study: Tissue-infiltrating T cells from skin or gut overlapped little with blood T cells. Donor CD8+ memory clones often dominated recipient blood repertoires at later times. Recipient CMV seropositivity and CMV reactivation strongly tracked TRB clonality.

The method was immunoSEQ multiplex PCR; TCRdb's version includes in-frame clones alone and lacks a portion of them. This sample yields tens of thousands of clones, of which 90% are seen a single time; roughly 2.5% belongs to the top ten. Comment on this clone: What it binds is unknown.

Cyclophosphamide on days +3 and +4 followed busulfan-fludarabine conditioning and a marrow graft. Unmatched junction bases numbered 5, after V lost 3 bases and J lost 4 bases. Per the germline V gene, CDR1 is SNHLY and CDR2 is FYNNEI. This CDR3 has 14 residues. The chain recombines TRBV2 with TRBJ1-2, with 7 positions matching TRBD1. Sequences were derived from PBMCs, sampled roughly 59 days after allogeneic stem cell transplant with posttransplant cyclophosphamide. The source is a male patient between 60 and 69 years old who received an allogeneic stem cell transplant from a related donor and was CMV-positive. Some T cells may have come from the graft donor. The CDR3: CASSEDRDSYGYTF. The CDR3 coding sequence is TGTGCCAGCAGTGAGGATCGGGACAGCTATGGCTACACCTTC. Combining the CDR3 with reference TRBV2 and TRBJ1-2 gives the whole variable domain EPEVTQTPSHQVTQMGQEVILRCVPISNHLYFYWYRQILGQKVEFLVSFYNNEISEKSEIFDDQFSVERPDGSNFTLKIRSTKLEDSAMYFCASSEDRDSYGYTFGSGTRLTVV.